One T cell receptor beta chain is described in this entry. Its target antigen remains unknown. Base quality data are lacking; no much larger clone is found one base away. The V and J ends are trimmed by 2 bases and 0 bases, leaving 6 bases between them. The CDR3 contains 14 residues, cysteine and phenylalanine counted. Just the 42-base CDR3 DNA is kept, in frame starting at base 1. CDR1 SGDLS and CDR2 YYNGEE are derived from the germline V gene. The immunoSEQ Assay, a bias-controlled multiplex PCR, was used to amplify TCRbeta CDR3 regions from genomic DNA. As for how the authors treated the data: The number of nucleated cells in each sample was estimated from the amplification of reference gene primers within the assay. Sequence reads were collapsed and filtered to measure the absolute abundance of every unique TCRbeta CDR3 rearrangement. For each sample, productive Simpson clonality was calculated as the square root of Simpson's diversity index over productive rearrangements. TCRdb's version of the immuneACCESS table is confined to in-frame rearrangements and falls short of the full clone set. An unresolved V gene accounts for under half of the shortfall where checked; the remainder is of unknown origin. For V, J and clone size, that table is used; D and trimming come from the DNA. This sample is represented by some 61,000 clones; about nine tenths of them were singletons. The ten largest clones capture over 7.5% of the sample.

These data come from a study of blood T cell repertoires in COVID-19 (dated by TCRdb to 2019 to 2021). With respect to the entire study: Collaborator samples came from the United States, Italy and Spain and covered acute and convalescent phases of COVID-19. The repertoires were made available in a free public database intended to serve as a resource for research on the immune response to SARS-CoV-2. The material from the prospective study consisted of cDNA or gDNA derived from T cells, B-cell-depleted T cells, or PBMCs. The samples were drawn from the first 160 participants of the ongoing ImmuneRACE study and from under 1,500 subjects provided by 6 global collaborators. The dataset comprised deeply sampled blood TCRbeta repertoires from subjects exposed to, actively infected with, or recovered from COVID-19. Where HLA class I and class II types were available, the types were taken from metadata supplied by the sample provider, not from assay-based typing. Nearly every sample came with metadata listing a de-identified subject ID, COVID-19 status, age in years and sex.

Collaborating institutions collected whole blood in K2EDTA tubes following their own protocols. For TCRbeta analysis, collaborator samples were shipped as frozen whole blood, as isolated PBMCs, or as DNA extracted from either sample type. Broader findings and caveats from the paper: Clinical and demographic metadata were provided uncurated, with the amount varying by source and participant.

Sequenced: peripheral blood. The sequence derives from a man under 40 with acute or convalescent COVID-19. The chain is assembled from TRBV9 and TRBJ1-5; the D region possibly corresponds to TRBD1 (5 bases align). The CDR3: CASSVTDSNQPQHF. The DNA sequence is given as TGTGCCAGCAGCGTGACAGATAGCAATCAGCCCCAGCATTTT.